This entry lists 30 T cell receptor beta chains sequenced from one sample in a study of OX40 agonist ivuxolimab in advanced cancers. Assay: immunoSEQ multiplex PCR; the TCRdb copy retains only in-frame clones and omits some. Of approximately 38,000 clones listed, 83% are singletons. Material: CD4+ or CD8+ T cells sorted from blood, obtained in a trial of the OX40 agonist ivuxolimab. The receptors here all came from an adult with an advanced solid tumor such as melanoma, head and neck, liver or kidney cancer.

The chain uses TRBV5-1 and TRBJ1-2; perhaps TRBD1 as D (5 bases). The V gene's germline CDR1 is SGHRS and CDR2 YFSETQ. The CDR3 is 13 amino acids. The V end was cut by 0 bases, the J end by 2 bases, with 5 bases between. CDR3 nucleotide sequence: TGCGCCAGCAGCTTGGGGGGCAACTATGGCTACACCTTC. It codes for CASSLGGNYGYTF. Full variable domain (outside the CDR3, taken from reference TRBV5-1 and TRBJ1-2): KAGVTQTPRYLIKTRGQQVTLSCSPISGHRSVSWYQQTPGQGLQFLFEYFSETQRNKGNFPGRFSGRQFSNSRSEMNVSTLELGDSALYLCASSLGGNYGYTFGSGTRLTVV.

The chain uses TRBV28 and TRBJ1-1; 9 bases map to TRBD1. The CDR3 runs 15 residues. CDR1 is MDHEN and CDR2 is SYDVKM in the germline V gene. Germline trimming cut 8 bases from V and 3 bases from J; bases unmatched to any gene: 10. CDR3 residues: CASGGQGNLYTEAFF. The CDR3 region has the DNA TGTGCCAGCGGGGGACAGGGAAATTTGTACACTGAAGCTTTCTTT.

CDR3 in DNA: TGTGCCAGCAGCTCGTCGACTCAAATCCAGGGGACGAACACCGGGGAGCTGTTTTTT. Translation gives CASSSSTQIQGTNTGELFF. V is TRBV7-9 and J is TRBJ2-2; D might be TRBD1 (6 bases). V lost 4 bases and J lost 0, with 21 bases in between. CDR3 length: 19 amino acids. The germline V gene encodes CDR1 SEHNR and CDR2 FQNEAQ (reference sequence).

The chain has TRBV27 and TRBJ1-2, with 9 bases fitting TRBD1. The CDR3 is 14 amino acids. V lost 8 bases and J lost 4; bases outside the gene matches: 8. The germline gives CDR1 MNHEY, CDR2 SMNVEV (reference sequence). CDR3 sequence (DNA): TGTGCCAGCGGAGTAGAGACAGGGGGCTATGGCTACACCTTC. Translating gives CASGVETGGYGYTF.

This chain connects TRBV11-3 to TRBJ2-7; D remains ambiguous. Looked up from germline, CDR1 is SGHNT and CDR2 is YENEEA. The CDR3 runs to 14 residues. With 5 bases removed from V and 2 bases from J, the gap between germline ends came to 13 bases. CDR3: CASSTIDRPYEQYF. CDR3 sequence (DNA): TGTGCCAGCAGCACGATCGACCGACCCTACGAGCAGTACTTC.

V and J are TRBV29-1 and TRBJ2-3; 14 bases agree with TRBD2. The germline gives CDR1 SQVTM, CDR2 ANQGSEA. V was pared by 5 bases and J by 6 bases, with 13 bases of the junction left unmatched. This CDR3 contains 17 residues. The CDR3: CSVSGLAGGQRADTQYF. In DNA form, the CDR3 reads TGCAGCGTTTCCGGACTAGCGGGAGGACAACGGGCGGATACGCAGTATTTT.

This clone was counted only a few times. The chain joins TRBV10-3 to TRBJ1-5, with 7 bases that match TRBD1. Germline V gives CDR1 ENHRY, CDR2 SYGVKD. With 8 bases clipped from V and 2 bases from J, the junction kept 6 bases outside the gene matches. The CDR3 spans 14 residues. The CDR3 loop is CAISTGEGNQPQHF. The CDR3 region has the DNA TGTGCCATCTCAACAGGGGAGGGCAATCAGCCCCAGCATTTT.

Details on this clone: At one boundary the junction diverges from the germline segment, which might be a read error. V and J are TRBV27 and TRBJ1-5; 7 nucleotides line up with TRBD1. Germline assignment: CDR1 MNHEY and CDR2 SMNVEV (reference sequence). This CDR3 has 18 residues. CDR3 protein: CASSLSVPYSGTDQPQHF. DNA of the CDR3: TGTGCCAGCAGTCTATCGGTACCTTATTCCGGGACAGACCAGCCCCAGCATTTT.

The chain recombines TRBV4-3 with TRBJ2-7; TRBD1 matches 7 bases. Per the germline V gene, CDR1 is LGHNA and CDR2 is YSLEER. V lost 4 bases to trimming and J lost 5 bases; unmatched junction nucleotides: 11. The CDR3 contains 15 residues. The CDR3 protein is CASSRSRQGTNEQYF. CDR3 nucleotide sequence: TGCGCCAGCAGCCGAAGTCGACAGGGAACCAACGAGCAGTACTTC.

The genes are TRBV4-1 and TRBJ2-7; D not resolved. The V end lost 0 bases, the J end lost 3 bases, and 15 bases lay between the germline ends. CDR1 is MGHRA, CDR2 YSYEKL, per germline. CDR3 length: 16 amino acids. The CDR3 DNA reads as TGCGCCAGCAGCCAAGATCAATGGAGTACACACTACGAGCAGTACTTC. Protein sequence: CASSQDQWSTHYEQYF.

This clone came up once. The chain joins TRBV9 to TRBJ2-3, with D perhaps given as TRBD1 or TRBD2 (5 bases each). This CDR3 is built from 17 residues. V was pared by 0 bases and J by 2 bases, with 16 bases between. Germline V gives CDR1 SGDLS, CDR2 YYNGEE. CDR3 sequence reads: CASSVETGTDTTDTQYF. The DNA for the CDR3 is TGTGCCAGCAGCGTAGAGACGGGGACGGACACCACAGATACGCAGTATTTT.

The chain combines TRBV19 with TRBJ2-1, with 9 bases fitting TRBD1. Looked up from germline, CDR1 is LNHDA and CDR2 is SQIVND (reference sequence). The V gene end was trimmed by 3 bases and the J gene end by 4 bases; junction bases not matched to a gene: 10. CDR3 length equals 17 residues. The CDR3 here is CASSITGGDSYYNEQFF. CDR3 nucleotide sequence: TGTGCCAGTAGTATTACAGGGGGCGATTCATATTACAATGAGCAGTTCTTC.

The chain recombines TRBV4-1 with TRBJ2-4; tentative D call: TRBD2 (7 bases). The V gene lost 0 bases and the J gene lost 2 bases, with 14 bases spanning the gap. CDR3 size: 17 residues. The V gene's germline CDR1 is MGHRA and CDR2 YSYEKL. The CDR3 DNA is TGCGCCAGCAGCCAAGATCTTGAGGGGGGGTCCAAAAACATTCAGTACTTC. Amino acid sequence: CASSQDLEGGSKNIQYF.

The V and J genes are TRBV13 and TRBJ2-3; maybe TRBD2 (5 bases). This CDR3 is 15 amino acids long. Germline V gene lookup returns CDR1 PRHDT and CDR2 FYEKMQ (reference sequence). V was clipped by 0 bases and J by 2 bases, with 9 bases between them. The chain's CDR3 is CASSLGLGITDTQYF. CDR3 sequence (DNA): TGTGCCAGCAGCTTAGGCCTCGGGATCACAGATACGCAGTATTTT.

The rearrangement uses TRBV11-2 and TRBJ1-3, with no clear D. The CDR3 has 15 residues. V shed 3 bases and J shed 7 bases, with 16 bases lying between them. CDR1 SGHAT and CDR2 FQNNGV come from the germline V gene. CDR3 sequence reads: CASSFFASQGNTIYF. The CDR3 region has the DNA TGTGCCAGCAGCTTTTTTGCCTCACAAGGCAACACCATATATTTT.

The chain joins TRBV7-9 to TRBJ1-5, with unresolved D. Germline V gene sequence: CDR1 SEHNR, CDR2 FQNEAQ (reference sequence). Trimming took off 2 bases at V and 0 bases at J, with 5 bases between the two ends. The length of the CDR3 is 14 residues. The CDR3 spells CASSLSDSNQPQHF. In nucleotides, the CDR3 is TGTGCCAGCAGCTTATCAGATAGCAATCAGCCCCAGCATTTT. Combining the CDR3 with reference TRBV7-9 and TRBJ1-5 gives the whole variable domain DTGVSQNPRHKITKRGQNVTFRCDPISEHNRLYWYRQTLGQGPEFLTYFQNEAQLEKSRLLSDRFSAERPKGSFSTLEIQRTEQGDSAMYLCASSLSDSNQPQHFGDGTRLSIL.

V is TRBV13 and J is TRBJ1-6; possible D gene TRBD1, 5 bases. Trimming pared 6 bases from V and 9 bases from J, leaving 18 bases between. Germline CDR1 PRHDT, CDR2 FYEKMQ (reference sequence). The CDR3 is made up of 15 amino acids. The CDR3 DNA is TGTGCCAGCAGTTTGGGGGAGGGCGCGGGTTCACCCCTCCACTTT. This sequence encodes CASSLGEGAGSPLHF.

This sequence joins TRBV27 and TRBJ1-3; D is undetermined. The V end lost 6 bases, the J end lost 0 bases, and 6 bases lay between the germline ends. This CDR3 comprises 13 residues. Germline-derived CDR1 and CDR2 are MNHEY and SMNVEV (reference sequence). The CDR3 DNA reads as TGTGCCAGCAGCCTATCCTCTGGAAACACCATATATTTT. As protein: CASSLSSGNTIYF.

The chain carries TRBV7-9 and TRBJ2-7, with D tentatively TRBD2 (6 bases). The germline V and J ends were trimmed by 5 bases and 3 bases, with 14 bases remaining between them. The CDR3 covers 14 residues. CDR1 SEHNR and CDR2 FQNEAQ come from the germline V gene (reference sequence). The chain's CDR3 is CASSPRGEDYEQYF. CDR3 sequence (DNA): TGTGCCAGCAGCCCGCGGGGAGAAGACTACGAGCAGTACTTC.

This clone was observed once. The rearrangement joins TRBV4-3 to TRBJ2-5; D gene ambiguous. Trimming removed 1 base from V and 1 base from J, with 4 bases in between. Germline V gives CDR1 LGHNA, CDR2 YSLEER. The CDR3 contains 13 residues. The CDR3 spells CASSQGTQETQYF. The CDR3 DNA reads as TGCGCCAGCAGCCAAGGGACCCAAGAGACCCAGTACTTC.

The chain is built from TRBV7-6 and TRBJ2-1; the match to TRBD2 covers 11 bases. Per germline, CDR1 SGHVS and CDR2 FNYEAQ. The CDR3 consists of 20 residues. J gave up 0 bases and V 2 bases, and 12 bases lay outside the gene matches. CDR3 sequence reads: CASSLYLRLAGMSSYNEQFF. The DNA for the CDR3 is TGTGCCAGCAGCTTATATCTCCGACTAGCGGGGATGAGCTCCTACAATGAGCAGTTCTTC.

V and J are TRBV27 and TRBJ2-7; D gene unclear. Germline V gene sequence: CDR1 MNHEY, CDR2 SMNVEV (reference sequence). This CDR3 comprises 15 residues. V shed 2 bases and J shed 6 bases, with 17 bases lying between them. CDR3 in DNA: TGTGCCAGCAGTTTACGGACGGAGAACTTCGGCGAGCAGTACTTC. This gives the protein CASSLRTENFGEQYF.

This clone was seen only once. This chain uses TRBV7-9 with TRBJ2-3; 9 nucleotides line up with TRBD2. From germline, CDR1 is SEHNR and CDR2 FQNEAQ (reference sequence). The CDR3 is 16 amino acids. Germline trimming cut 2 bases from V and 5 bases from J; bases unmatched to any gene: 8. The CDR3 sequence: CASSLLAGRGEDTQYF. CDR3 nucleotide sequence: TGTGCCAGCAGCTTACTAGCGGGGAGGGGAGAAGATACGCAGTATTTT.

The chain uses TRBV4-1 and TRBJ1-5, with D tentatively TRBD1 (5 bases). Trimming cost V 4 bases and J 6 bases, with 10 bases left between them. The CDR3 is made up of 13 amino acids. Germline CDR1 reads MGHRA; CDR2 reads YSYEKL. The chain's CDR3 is CASSPGYGQPQHF. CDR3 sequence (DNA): TGCGCCAGCAGCCCAGGGTACGGTCAGCCCCAGCATTTT.

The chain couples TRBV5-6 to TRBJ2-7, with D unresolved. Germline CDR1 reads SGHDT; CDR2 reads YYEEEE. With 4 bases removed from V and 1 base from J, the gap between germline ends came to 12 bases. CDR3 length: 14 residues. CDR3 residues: CASSPRSHSYEQYF. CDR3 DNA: TGTGCCAGCAGCCCCAGATCACATTCCTACGAGCAGTACTTC.

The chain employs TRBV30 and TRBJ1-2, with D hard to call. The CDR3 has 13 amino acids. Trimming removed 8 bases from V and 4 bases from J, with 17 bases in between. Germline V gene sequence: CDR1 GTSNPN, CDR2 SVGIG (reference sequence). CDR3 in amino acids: CALRQARSYGYTF. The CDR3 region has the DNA TGTGCCCTCCGGCAGGCAAGGAGCTATGGCTACACCTTC.

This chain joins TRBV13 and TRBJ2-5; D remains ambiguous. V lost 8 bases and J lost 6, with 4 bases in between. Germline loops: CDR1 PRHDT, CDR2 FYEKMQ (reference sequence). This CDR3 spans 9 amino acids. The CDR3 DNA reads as TGTGCCAGCGGGAAGACCCAGTACTTC. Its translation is CASGKTQYF.

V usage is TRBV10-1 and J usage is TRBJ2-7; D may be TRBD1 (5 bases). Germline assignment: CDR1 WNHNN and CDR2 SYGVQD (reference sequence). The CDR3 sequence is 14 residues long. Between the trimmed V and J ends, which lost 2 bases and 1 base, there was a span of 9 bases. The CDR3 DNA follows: TGCGCCAGCAGTGAGAGGGGAACTTCCTACGAGCAGTACTTC. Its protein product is CASSERGTSYEQYF.

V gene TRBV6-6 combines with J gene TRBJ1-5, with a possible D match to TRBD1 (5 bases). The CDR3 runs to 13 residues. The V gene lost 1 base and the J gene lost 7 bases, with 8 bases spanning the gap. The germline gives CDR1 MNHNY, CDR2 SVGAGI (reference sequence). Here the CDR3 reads CASSYWRGQPQHF. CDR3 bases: TGTGCCAGCAGTTACTGGAGGGGCCAGCCCCAGCATTTT.

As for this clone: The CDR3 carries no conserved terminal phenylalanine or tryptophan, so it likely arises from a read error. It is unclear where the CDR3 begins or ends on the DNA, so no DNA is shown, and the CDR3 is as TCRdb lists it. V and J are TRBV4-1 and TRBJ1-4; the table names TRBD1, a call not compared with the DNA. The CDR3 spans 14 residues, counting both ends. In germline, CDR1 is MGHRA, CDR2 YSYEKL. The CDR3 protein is CASSQEMGTGAYRS.